This T cell receptor (beta chain) was found in a study of blood T cell repertoires in COVID-19. Here immunoSEQ multiplex PCR was the method, and the copy in TCRdb shows in-frame clones only, minus some. The data contain 150,000 or so clones, 70% to 85% of them seen just once; the ten biggest clones take up more than 10%. Trimming removed 2 bases from V and 8 bases from J; junction bases left unmatched: 12. Germline assignment: CDR1 LGHNT and CDR2 FRNRAP. The CDR3 covers 16 residues. Recovered status in Cohort 3 required two negative PCRs, clearance, or symptom resolution. The source is a man aged 45-60 years who had recovered from COVID-19. The chain combines TRBV12-5 with TRBJ1-2, with 9 bases fitting TRBD1. Sample: PBMCs or T cells enriched from blood (not recorded which). The CDR3 DNA sequence: TGTGCTAGTGGTTTGTCAAGCGGGGGACAGGGAAACGGCTACACCTTC. Its translation: CASGLSSGGQGNGYTF.